The clone carrying this TCR beta chain has more than one count but fewer than ten. These data are taken from a study of response to subunit inactivated influenza vaccine. This CDR3 is 15 amino acids long. TCRdb recomputed calls from the RT-PCR reads with MiXCR, one row per CDR3 protein. The table includes 530,000 or so distinct CDR3 sequences, about 14% detected once. The sequencing used PBMCs from blood, collected roughly 12 days after vaccination. The chain recombines TRBV12-2 with TRBJ2-7; TRBD1, as called in the table, went unchecked against the DNA. TRBV12-2 is shown as a pseudogene. The sequence derives from a middle-aged man who received an inactivated influenza vaccine. In DNA form, the CDR3 reads TGTGCAAGTCGCTTAGCCGGGACAGGATCCTACGAGCAGTACTTC. This codes for CASRLAGTGSYEQYF.